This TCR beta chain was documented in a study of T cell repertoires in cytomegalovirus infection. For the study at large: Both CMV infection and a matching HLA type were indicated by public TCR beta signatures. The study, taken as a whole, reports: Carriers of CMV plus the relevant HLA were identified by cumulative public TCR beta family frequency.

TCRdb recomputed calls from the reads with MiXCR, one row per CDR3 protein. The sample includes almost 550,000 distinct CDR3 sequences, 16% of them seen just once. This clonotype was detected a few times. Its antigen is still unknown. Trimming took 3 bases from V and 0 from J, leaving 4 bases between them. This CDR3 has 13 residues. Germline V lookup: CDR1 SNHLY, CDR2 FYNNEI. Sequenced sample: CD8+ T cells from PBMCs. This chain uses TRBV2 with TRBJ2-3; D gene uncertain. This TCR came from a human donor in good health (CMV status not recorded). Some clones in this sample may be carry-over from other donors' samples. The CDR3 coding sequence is TGTGCCAGCAGTGAGGGCAGCACAGATACGCAGTATTTT. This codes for CASSEGSTDTQYF. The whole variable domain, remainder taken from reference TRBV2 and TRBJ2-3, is EPEVTQTPSHQVTQMGQEVILRCVPISNHLYFYWYRQILGQKVEFLVSFYNNEISEKSEIFDDQFSVERPDGSNFTLKIRSTKLEDSAMYFCASSEGSTDTQYFGPGTRLTVL.